This T cell receptor (beta chain) originates from a study of cytomegalovirus exposure and HLA in healthy donors. The PCR had 60 Vbeta and 13 Jbeta primers. Sequencing was performed with immunoSEQ multiplex PCR; in TCRdb, only in-frame clones are kept and a portion is missing. This sample has some 140,000 clones, with 79% found just once. The germline V gene has CDR1 SGHRS and CDR2 YFSETQ. The CDR3 length is 15 residues. J was trimmed by 5 bases and V by 4 bases; bases with no gene match: 11. Material: PBMCs. This clonotype was obtained from a female donor in good health and CMV-seronegative. The chain recombines TRBV5-1 with TRBJ2-7, with 8 bases identical to TRBD2. In nucleotides, the CDR3 is TGCGCCAGCAGCCCAGGTGGGCGGGAGGTCGACGAGCAGTACTTC. This codes for CASSPGGREVDEQYF.